One T cell receptor beta chain is described in this entry. The target of this receptor is not known. No clone much larger than this one lies a single base away; base qualities are absent. There are 15 amino acids in the CDR3, from cysteine to phenylalanine inclusive. This entry keeps only the CDR3 DNA: 45 bases, framed from base 1. Relative to germline, V is missing 1 base and J is missing 4 bases, with 4 bases of the junction outside any gene match. CDR1 LGHNA and CDR2 YSLEER are derived from the germline V gene. This specimen belongs to a study of graft-versus-host responses after intestinal transplantation (dated by TCRdb to about 2021). Notes on the research overall: The transplants that recipients received were multivisceral, liver-intestinal, or isolated intestinal. Every recipient was given anti-thymocyte globulin induction, then maintenance tacrolimus and steroids for about 3 years. Graft-versus-host and host-versus-graft alloreactive T cell clones were tracked in the graft, circulation and bone marrow after intestinal transplantation using bulk TCR-beta CDR3 sequencing. Alloreactive clones were identified by sequencing pre-transplant mixed lymphocyte reaction products and comparing them with unstimulated pre-transplant donor and recipient T cells. A cohort of some 24 intestinal transplant recipients, including one retransplant, was enrolled, and 3 patients lacking pretransplant specimens were excluded. A peak of at least 4% donor T cells among recipient peripheral blood mononuclear cells was the definition used for donor T cell macrochimerism. Rather than being sequenced by the commercial service, samples from a few later patients were sequenced in-house on an Illumina MiSeq and processed with MiXCR. Broader findings and caveats from the paper: Conclusions were limited by the relatively low number and heterogeneity of intestinal transplant patients. GvH clones were found in recipient bone marrow, and some of the GvH clones appeared earlier in ileal mucosa or blood, which is consistent with an intestinal mucosal origin. Patients with donor T cell macrochimerism had high GvH to HvG T cell clonal ratios in their allografts. Early after transplant, peak levels of circulating GvH clones were found to be associated with declines in HvG clones.

Intraepithelial and lamina propria lymphocytes were isolated from graft specimens using dithiothreitol, EDTA incubations and collagenase D digestion. Serial intestinal graft biopsy specimens collected up to 600 days after transplant underwent bulk TCR-beta sequencing. The library was built by means of the immunoSEQ multiplex PCR assay. For most patients, genomic DNA was subjected to high-throughput TCR-beta CDR3 sequencing by Adaptive Biotechnologies. In the source study's methods: Adaptive's ImmunoSEQ software was the source of the TCR sequencing data for about 17 patients, while a few other patients were processed with MiXCR and VDJtools. Because the origin of CDR3 nucleotide sequences shared between donor and recipient could not be assigned, those sequences were removed. To be classed as alloreactive, a clone needed at least 2-fold expansion over unstimulated cells and a minimum CFSE-low frequency of 0.002% (template counts) or 0.001% (read counts). A clone was considered mappable if detected in the sequenced pre-transplant spleen, lymph node, or MLR CFSE-low populations of the donor or recipient. The cumulative frequency of alloreactive clones was calculated as a percentage of all sequences, weighted by copy number. Drawn from immuneACCESS, this table holds only the in-frame rearrangements with V and J called that TCRdb kept. Clones are partly lost; checked studies trace under half to an unresolved V gene and leave the rest unexplained. From that table come the V and J calls and clone size; the DNA was used to work out D and trimming. A total of 4,500 to 5,000 clones appear in this sample, around 83% of them only once. The ten most abundant clones make up 7.5% to 9.5% of the sample.

The TCR comes from a human patient who received an intestinal transplant, so some T cells may come from the graft donor. Sequenced material: ileum tissue, taken around four months after intestinal transplantation. The rearranged chain carries TRBV4-3 and TRBJ2-1; a stretch of 7 junction bases matches TRBD1. For the CDR3, the sequence is CASSQAQDRYNEQFF. The nucleotide sequence is TGCGCCAGCAGCCAAGCGCAGGACAGGTACAATGAGCAGTTCTTC.